Below, 5 T cell receptor beta chains from the same sample are listed, as sequenced in a study of T cell responses to AZD1222 COVID-19 vaccine. Libraries were prepared by immunoSEQ multiplex PCR; TCRdb keeps only in-frame clonotypes and omits some of them. Of approximately 200,000 clones in the sample, about nine tenths are singletons; the top ten hold 3.4%. The sample was peripheral blood, taken 28 days after the second AZD1222 dose. The origin of the receptors is an adult who received the AZD1222 COVID-19 vaccine.

The V and J genes are TRBV7-3 and TRBJ1-2; no definite D call. The V end lost 5 bases, the J end lost 4 bases, and 14 bases lay between the germline ends. The CDR3 is made up of 14 amino acids. Germline CDR1 is SGHTA and CDR2 is FQGTGA. The CDR3 bases are TGTGCCAGCAGCCCCGTCCCACAGCTCTATGGCTACACCTTC. It translates to CASSPVPQLYGYTF.

V gene TRBV5-4 combines with J gene TRBJ2-7; D unresolved. Germline loops: CDR1 SGHNT, CDR2 YYREEE (reference sequence). The CDR3 runs to 13 residues. V was shortened by 4 bases and J by 0 bases, with 8 bases between the two germline ends. The CDR3 region is CASSRLDSYEQYF. CDR3 nucleotide sequence: TGTGCCAGCAGCCGGCTAGACTCCTACGAGCAGTACTTC. The whole variable domain, remainder taken from reference TRBV5-4 and TRBJ2-7, is ETGVTQSPTHLIKTRGQQVTLRCSSQSGHNTVSWYQQALGQGPQFIFQYYREEENGRGNFPPRFSGLQFPNYSSELNVNALELDDSALYLCASSRLDSYEQYFGPGTRLTVT.

This chain connects TRBV4-1 to TRBJ2-2; 9 bases match TRBD2. Per germline, CDR1 MGHRA and CDR2 YSYEKL. V dropped 4 bases and J dropped 5; count of bases not matched to a gene: 17. The CDR3 contains 19 residues. The CDR3 here is CASSPPSGQRGVRTGELFF. CDR3 sequence (DNA): TGCGCCAGCAGCCCCCCATCCGGGCAGCGGGGGGTACGTACCGGGGAGCTGTTTTTT.

J is TRBJ2-5 and V is TRBV2, with D possibly matching TRBD1 (6 bases). The CDR3 has 14 amino acids. Trimming removed 5 bases at V and 2 bases at J, with 12 bases between. Germline V gives CDR1 SNHLY, CDR2 FYNNEI. CDR3 sequence: CASSPLQGQETQYF. The CDR3 region has the DNA TGTGCCAGCAGTCCCCTACAGGGTCAAGAGACCCAGTACTTC.

The CDR3 nucleotides are TGTGCCTGGAGTGTGGGACAGGGGTTAAGAAACACCATATATTTT. Protein sequence: CAWSVGQGLRNTIYF. The chain uses TRBV30 and TRBJ1-3; 10 nucleotides line up with TRBD1. From germline, CDR1 is GTSNPN and CDR2 SVGIG (reference sequence). There are 15 residues in the CDR3. Trimming at V came to 0 bases and at J to 5 bases, leaving 4 bases not matched to a gene.